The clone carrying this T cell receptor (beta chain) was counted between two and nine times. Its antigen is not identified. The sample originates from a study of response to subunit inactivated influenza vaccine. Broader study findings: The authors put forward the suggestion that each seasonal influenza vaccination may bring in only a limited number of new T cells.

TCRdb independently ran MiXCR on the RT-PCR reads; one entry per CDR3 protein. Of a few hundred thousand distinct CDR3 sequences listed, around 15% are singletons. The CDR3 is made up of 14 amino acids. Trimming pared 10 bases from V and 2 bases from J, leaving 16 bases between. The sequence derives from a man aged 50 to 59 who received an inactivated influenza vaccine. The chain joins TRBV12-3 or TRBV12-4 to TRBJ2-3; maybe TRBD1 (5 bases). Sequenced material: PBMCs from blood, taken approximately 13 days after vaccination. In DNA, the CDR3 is TGTGCCACCAAGTGGGGCGGACCCACAGATACGCAGTATTTT. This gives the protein CATKWGGPTDTQYF.